The 11 T cell receptor beta chains in this list originate from one sample, sequenced in a study of neurological immune-mediated disorders. A single record per CDR3 protein comes from TCRdb applying MiXCR to the 5' RACE reads. The table shows some 61,000 distinct CDR3 sequences, with roughly 3.9% occurring only once. Sequencing input: PBMCs. Every receptor here comes from a man in his thirties or forties with multiple sclerosis.

This clonotype was counted ten times or more. The CDR3 region has the DNA TGTGCCAGCAGCCTCCCGCCGGAGACCCAGTACTTC. Protein: CASSLPPETQYF. This sequence joins TRBV3-1 and TRBJ2-5; no clear D. The CDR3 spans 12 residues. CDR1 and CDR2 from the germline V gene are LGHDT and YNNKEL (reference sequence). V gave up 4 bases and J gave up 5 bases, with 8 bases separating them.

This clonotype was detected many times. The rearrangement joins TRBV5-5 to TRBJ2-3, with D possibly being TRBD1 (6 bases). The germline gives CDR1 SGHKS, CDR2 YYEKEE (reference sequence). V lost 0 bases and J lost 4, with 12 bases in between. This CDR3 region has 15 residues. CDR3 in DNA: TGTGCCAGCAGCTTGGAGGGGGTGCTATCAGATACGCAGTATTTT. Translated, it gives CASSLEGVLSDTQYF.

This clonotype was seen many times. The chain employs TRBV20-1 and TRBJ1-5, with D tentatively TRBD1 (6 bases). This CDR3 has 15 amino acids. Trimming removed 6 bases from V and 4 bases from J, with 19 bases in between. The germline CDR1 and CDR2 sequences are DFQATT and SNEGSKA (reference sequence). CDR3 sequence (DNA): TGCAGTGCAGGGGCGGGGGGCGCGTATAATCAGCCCCAGCATTTT. It translates to CSAGAGGAYNQPQHF.

In this sample, this clonotype turned up many times. A much more abundant neighbour one base away suggests this may be a read error. The chain combines TRBV5-1 with TRBJ2-5; D is perhaps TRBD1 (5 bases). Between the trimmed V and J ends, which lost 0 bases and 0 bases, there was a span of 6 bases. This CDR3 has 14 amino acids. Germline CDR1 and CDR2: SGHRS and YFSETQ. The CDR3 region is CASSLDRYQETQYF. CDR3 bases: TGCGCCAGCAGCTTGGACAGGTACCAAGAGACCCAGTACTTC. Full variable domain (rest looked up from reference TRBV5-1 and TRBJ2-5): KAGVTQTPRYLIKTRGQQVTLSCSPISGHRSVSWYQQTPGQGLQFLFEYFSETQRNKGNFPGRFSGRQFSNSRSEMNVSTLELGDSALYLCASSLDRYQETQYFGPGTRLLVL.

This clonotype was observed at least ten times. J is TRBJ2-1 and V is TRBV20-1, with a possible D match to TRBD2 (6 bases). The CDR3 spans 14 residues. V shed 6 bases and J shed 7 bases, with 19 bases lying between them. CDR1 and CDR2 from the germline V gene are DFQATT and SNEGSKA (reference sequence). The CDR3 sequence is CSAVRRGPLNEQFF. The CDR3 bases are TGCAGTGCCGTCAGGAGGGGCCCCTTGAATGAGCAGTTCTTC.

For this clonotype: A much larger clonotype is one base distant, so this may be a read error. The rearrangement joins TRBV3-1 to TRBJ2-2, with D perhaps TRBD1 (6 bases). The CDR3 covers 15 residues. The V and J ends lost 4 bases and 3 bases respectively, with 12 bases between them. Germline values: CDR1 LGHDT, CDR2 YNNKEL (reference sequence). In DNA form, the CDR3 reads TGTGCCAGCAGCCTCGGACAGTGGGACACCGGGGAGCTGTTTTTT. This codes for CASSLGQWDTGELFF.

This clonotype was seen ten or more times. The chain links TRBV5-1 to TRBJ2-1, with 13 bases fitting TRBD2. The germline gives CDR1 SGHRS, CDR2 YFSETQ. V lost 4 bases and J lost 10; bases outside the gene matches: 5. The CDR3 is 14 amino acids. The CDR3 DNA follows: TGCGCCAGCAGCATCGGGACTAGCGGGGTCGAGCAGTTCTTC. Protein sequence: CASSIGTSGVEQFF.

This clonotype was recorded many times. This chain links TRBV12-3 or TRBV12-4 with TRBJ1-1; possible D gene TRBD1, 6 bases. The CDR3 extends over 15 amino acids. V was clipped by 5 bases and J by 5 bases, with 18 bases between them. The CDR3 DNA sequence: TGTGCCAGCAGTAAAAGAACAGGGTGGAGGACTGAAGCTTTCTTT. Translation: CASSKRTGWRTEAFF.

This clonotype was recorded many times. This chain joins TRBV7-2 and TRBJ1-5; no clear D gene. Trimming cost V 5 bases and J 2 bases, with 19 bases left between them. This CDR3 spans 17 amino acids. Per germline, CDR1 SGHTA and CDR2 FQGNSA. The CDR3, as DNA: TGTGCCAGCAGCCGCCCCGAAAGGACCGGGGGCAATCAGCCCCAGCATTTT. This gives the protein CASSRPERTGGNQPQHF.

This clonotype showed up many times. This chain uses TRBV5-1 with TRBJ2-7, with unresolved D. CDR1 is SGHRS and CDR2 is YFSETQ in the germline V gene. Trimming removed 1 base at V and 5 bases at J, with 10 bases between. The CDR3 is 13 residues long. CDR3 in amino acids: CASSLQVAHEQYF. In DNA, the CDR3 is TGCGCCAGCAGCTTGCAGGTGGCGCACGAGCAGTACTTC.

This clonotype was found many times. The chain couples TRBV7-9 to TRBJ2-5; the D gene is possibly TRBD2 (6 bases). V was clipped by 1 base and J by 5 bases, with 11 bases between them. CDR1 is SEHNR, CDR2 FQNEAQ, per germline (reference sequence). This CDR3 comprises 14 residues. The CDR3 spells CASSLVGRPETQYF. The CDR3, as DNA: TGTGCCAGCAGCTTAGTAGGGAGGCCGGAGACCCAGTACTTC.